This TCR beta chain was sequenced in a study of T-cell memory formation after mild COVID-19. TCRdb recomputed calls from the 5' RACE reads with MiXCR, one row per CDR3 protein. The repertoire holds 380,000 or so distinct CDR3 sequences, with roughly an eighth as singletons. This clonotype appeared a few times. Trimming cost V 4 bases and J 7 bases, with 16 bases left between them. The CDR3 has 14 residues. The specimen sequenced was PBMCs or a T cell subset sorted from them (not recorded which). This clonotype originated in a man aged 18 to 29 who had mild COVID-19 (a few samples of this study predate the infection). Cell type and time point are not known. The chain employs TRBV12-3 or TRBV12-4 and TRBJ1-1, with a possible D match to TRBD1 (5 bases). CDR3 region: CASSSGGLRNEAFF. The CDR3 nucleotides are TGTGCCAGCAGTTCCGGGGGGTTGAGGAATGAAGCTTTCTTT.